The 17 T cell receptor beta chains reported below all come from one sample, sequenced in a study of T-cell reconstitution after alpha-beta-depleted transplantation in children. The library targeted TCRbeta and was prepared with unique molecular identifiers. TCRdb re-called the PCR reads with MiXCR, one entry per CDR3 protein. The sample contains fewer than 350,000 distinct CDR3 sequences, about 9.5% of which appear only once. Sequenced here: PBMCs, sampled before TCRalphabeta/CD19-depleted stem cell transplant. Receptor source: a boy less than two years old with acute myeloid leukemia, due to receive a stem cell transplant.

This clonotype was counted at least ten times. The chain uses TRBV12-3 or TRBV12-4 and TRBJ2-4; tentatively, D is TRBD1 (5 bases). The CDR3 is 13 amino acids. V was trimmed by 5 bases and J by 8 bases, leaving 13 bases between them. Written as DNA, the CDR3 is TGTGCCAGCAGTGTAACCAGGGTGGACATTCAGTACTTC. Encoded protein: CASSVTRVDIQYF.

This clonotype was counted many times. The chain uses TRBV12-3 or TRBV12-4 and TRBJ1-3, with D possibly being TRBD1 (5 bases). Between the trimmed V and J ends, which lost 3 bases and 0 bases, there was a span of 15 bases. This CDR3 is 17 amino acids long. CDR3 loop: CASSFRTGGVSGNTIYF. The CDR3 DNA reads TGTGCCAGCAGTTTTCGCACAGGAGGGGTCTCTGGAAACACCATATATTTT.

The table lists this clonotype with many counts. The chain recombines TRBV7-2 with TRBJ2-2; TRBD1 matches 7 bases. The length of the CDR3 is 14 residues. CDR1 is SGHTA and CDR2 is FQGNSA in the germline V gene. With V trimmed by 1 base and J by 7 bases, 3 bases remained unmatched. The chain's CDR3 is CASSLDRGSGELFF. The CDR3 DNA reads as TGTGCCAGCAGCTTAGACAGGGGAAGCGGGGAGCTGTTTTTT.

Ten or more counts support this clonotype. The V call is TRBV7-9, the J call TRBJ2-3, with D hard to call. Germline loops: CDR1 SEHNR, CDR2 FQNEAQ (reference sequence). The CDR3 spans 11 residues. The V gene lost 2 bases and the J gene lost 10 bases, with 7 bases spanning the gap. The CDR3 nucleotides are TGTGCCAGCAGCTTAAAGGACCCGCAGTATTTT. Translating gives CASSLKDPQYF. Supplemented by reference TRBV7-9 and TRBJ2-3, the full variable domain reads DTGVSQNPRHKITKRGQNVTFRCDPISEHNRLYWYRQTLGQGPEFLTYFQNEAQLEKSRLLSDRFSAERPKGSFSTLEIQRTEQGDSAMYLCASSLKDPQYFGPGTRLTVL.

This clonotype was counted ten times or more. V and J are TRBV7-2 and TRBJ2-3; TRBD2 is a possible D gene (6 bases). V was pared by 5 bases and J by 1 base, with 13 bases between. Germline CDR1 reads SGHTA; CDR2 reads FQGNSA. This CDR3 is built from 15 residues. The CDR3 protein is CASSERDSRTDTQYF. CDR3 DNA sequence: TGTGCCAGCAGCGAACGGGACTCACGCACAGATACGCAGTATTTT.

The rearrangement joins TRBV29-1 to TRBJ2-5; the match to TRBD1 covers 9 bases. Germline V gene lookup returns CDR1 SQVTM and CDR2 ANQGSEA. The CDR3 is made up of 12 amino acids. The V segment lost 7 bases and the J segment 3 bases; nucleotides outside the gene matches: 3. The CDR3 DNA is TGCAGCGCCCGGGACAGGGAAGAGACCCAGTACTTC. Protein sequence: CSARDREETQYF. The full variable domain, completed using reference TRBV29-1 and TRBJ2-5, is SAVISQKPSRDICQRGTSLTIQCQVDSQVTMMFWYRQQPGQSLTLIATANQGSEATYESGFVIDKFPISRPNLTFSTLTVSNMSPEDSSIYLCSARDREETQYFGPGTRLLVL.

For this clonotype: With a much larger clone just one base away, this may be a read error. The chain has TRBV6-5 and TRBJ2-1; D is undetermined. This CDR3 is built from 15 residues. Trimming pared 2 bases from V and 0 bases from J, leaving 8 bases between. Germline values: CDR1 MNHEY, CDR2 SVGAGI. CDR3 loop: CASSYLAVSYNEQFF. CDR3 nucleotides: TGTGCCAGCAGTTACCTGGCAGTCTCCTACAATGAGCAGTTCTTC.

The table lists this clonotype with many counts. The chain is built from TRBV11-2 and TRBJ2-7, with D maybe TRBD1 (5 bases). Germline V CDR1 and CDR2: SGHAT, FQNNGV. The V end lost 0 bases, the J end lost 5 bases, and 14 bases lay between the germline ends. This CDR3 has 15 residues. CDR3 region: CASSLETGIGHEQYF. In DNA, the CDR3 is TGTGCCAGCAGCTTAGAAACAGGTATCGGGCACGAGCAGTACTTC.

This clonotype has a count of ten or more. This chain links TRBV20-1 with TRBJ2-7; tentatively, D is TRBD1 (5 bases). CDR3 length equals 15 residues. The germline V and J ends were trimmed by 0 bases and 6 bases, with 18 bases remaining between them. Germline V lookup: CDR1 DFQATT, CDR2 SNEGSKA (reference sequence). The CDR3 sequence is CSAREVTVRSGEQYF. The DNA of the CDR3 is TGCAGTGCTAGAGAGGTGACAGTGAGGTCTGGCGAGCAGTACTTC.

This clonotype was detected only a few times. This chain connects TRBV20-1 to TRBJ2-3; 13 positions agree with TRBD2. V trimming: 0 bases; J trimming: 5 bases; junction bases outside the gene matches: 5. CDR3 length: 16 amino acids. Looked up from germline, CDR1 is DFQATT and CDR2 is SNEGSKA (reference sequence). In DNA, the CDR3 is TGCAGTGCTAGAGATCGACTAGCGGGGGGACGAGATACGCAGTATTTT. Translation gives CSARDRLAGGRDTQYF.

There are many counts of this clonotype. The chain couples TRBV7-8 to TRBJ2-7; D is possibly TRBD1 (5 bases). This CDR3 contains 14 residues. The germline V gene has CDR1 SGHVS and CDR2 FQNEAQ. Trimming left V 1 base short and J 0 bases short, with 7 bases between. In DNA, the CDR3 is TGTGCCAGCAGCTTAGAAGGGGTCTCCTACGAGCAGTACTTC. Translated, it gives CASSLEGVSYEQYF.

This clonotype appeared many times. The V call is TRBV12-3 or TRBV12-4, the J call TRBJ2-3; D is uncertain. The V end lost 10 bases, the J end lost 2 bases, and 16 bases lay between the germline ends. This CDR3 is built from 14 residues. Here the CDR3 reads CATKLRQITDTQYF. The DNA for the CDR3 is TGTGCCACTAAACTGAGGCAGATCACAGATACGCAGTATTTT.

This clonotype has only a few counts. V gene TRBV7-9 combines with J gene TRBJ1-4, with unresolved D. CDR1 is SEHNR and CDR2 is FQNEAQ in the germline V gene (reference sequence). Trimming removed 4 bases from V and 13 bases from J, with 7 bases in between. This CDR3 comprises 10 residues. The CDR3 DNA is TGTGCCAGCAGCTCTCTGGTACTGTTTTTT. Protein product: CASSSLVLFF. The complete variable domain, with remaining parts taken from reference TRBV7-9 and TRBJ1-4, reads DTGVSQNPRHKITKRGQNVTFRCDPISEHNRLYWYRQTLGQGPEFLTYFQNEAQLEKSRLLSDRFSAERPKGSFSTLEIQRTEQGDSAMYLCASSSLVLFFGSGTQLSVL.

This clonotype was found many times. The chain links TRBV3-1 to TRBJ1-2, with D hard to call. The CDR3 totals 14 residues. Trimming removed 10 bases at V and 4 bases at J, with 19 bases between. Germline CDR1 is LGHDT and CDR2 is YNNKEL (reference sequence). The CDR3 sequence: CAIQIPQVSYGYTF. The CDR3 DNA sequence: TGTGCCATTCAGATCCCCCAGGTTAGCTATGGCTACACCTTC.

In this sample, this clonotype turned up many times. The chain links TRBV5-1 to TRBJ1-2, with TRBD1 identical over 12 bases. V dropped 3 bases and J dropped 8; count of bases not matched to a gene: 17. The CDR3 loop spans 18 amino acids. From germline, CDR1 is SGHRS and CDR2 YFSETQ. The CDR3, as DNA: TGCGCCAGCAGCTCTTCGGTCTTACCGGGACAGGGGGCGGAGGGCTACACCTTC. This translates into CASSSSVLPGQGAEGYTF.

In the case of this clonotype: Possible read error: a much larger clone is one base away. This chain uses TRBV20-1 with TRBJ2-5; D unclear. Germline V gives CDR1 DFQATT, CDR2 SNEGSKA (reference sequence). This CDR3 region has 15 residues. V lost 2 bases and J 1 base, leaving 14 bases between the germline ends. CDR3 amino acids: CSARNERVCQETQYF. In nucleotides, the CDR3 is TGCAGTGCTAGAAACGAGCGCGTCTGCCAAGAGACCCAGTACTTC.

In its sample, this clonotype was seen many times. The chain combines TRBV4-2 with TRBJ1-6; D perhaps matches TRBD1 (5 bases). The germline V gene encodes CDR1 LGHNA and CDR2 YNFKEQ. CDR3 length: 18 amino acids. Trimming took off 0 bases at V and 10 bases at J, with 22 bases between the two ends. The DNA of the CDR3 is TGTGCCAGCAGCCAAGATCGTTCAGGGCGTACGGGCAGCTCACCCCTCCACTTT. This codes for CASSQDRSGRTGSSPLHF.